These T cell receptor beta chains were read from a single sample in a study of shared clonotypes between healthy human individuals. Clones were sequenced by immunoSEQ multiplex PCR, and TCRdb holds only the in-frame ones, with some missing. The sample has 750,000 to 1,000,000 clones, almost 95% seen once; the top ten hold under 30%. The sequenced sample was naive CD8+ T cells sorted from blood. The receptors come from a man under 40 in good health. Each CDR3 is given with its conserved first and last residue. The D gene is left open where the match is weak. The size entry is marked missing in some rows and otherwise reads once, few, many or a size class.

TRBJ2-1,TRBD1,NA,TRBV5-6,TGTGCCAGCAGCTTGGCCGGAGGGACAGGGGGCTCGATGGATCGAGGGCAGTTCTTC,CASSLAGGTGGSMDRGQFF
TRBJ2-3,NA,NA,TRBV11-2,TGTGCCAGCAGCTTAAGGCCAAGCACAGATACGCAGTATTTT,CASSLRPSTDTQYF
TRBJ1-4,NA,NA,TRBV28,TGTGCCAGCCTGTCCCGGGACACCGATGAAAAACTGTTTTTT,CASLSRDTDEKLFF
TRBJ1-4,NA,NA,TRBV7-7,TGTGCTAGCAGCCCGGGATCTAATGAAAAACTGTTTTTT,CASSPGSNEKLFF
TRBJ2-7,NA,NA,TRBV5-1,TGCGCCAGCAGCTTCGGGGGACTCAACTCCTACGAGCAGTACTTC,CASSFGGLNSYEQYF
TRBJ2-1,NA,NA,TRBV10-3,TGTGCCCGACATACTTGGCTAGCAAAGGGGAATGAGCAGTTCTTC,CARHTWLAKGNEQFF
TRBJ1-1,TRBD1,few,TRBV7-9,TGTGCCAGCAGCTTTCCGCAGGGGGCAGGAACTGAAGCTTTCTTT,CASSFPQGAGTEAFF
TRBJ2-7,NA,many,TRBV2,TGTGCCAGCAGCGAACTAGGACCAGACTACGAGCAGTACTTC,CASSELGPDYEQYF
TRBJ2-3,TRBD2,NA,TRBV9,TGTGCCAGCACTGGAGGACTAGCGGGAGGCACAGATACGCAGTATTTT,CASTGGLAGGTDTQYF
TRBJ1-5,NA,NA,TRBV5-6,TGTGCCAGCAGCTTGGGCGGTTATAGCAATCAGCCCCAGCATTTT,CASSLGGYSNQPQHF
TRBJ2-1,TRBD1,NA,TRBV19,TGTGCCAGTAGTAGCACAGGGGGCGCGAGGAATGAGCAGTTCTTC,CASSSTGGARNEQFF
TRBJ2-1,TRBD2,NA,TRBV19,TGTGCCAGTAGTATAAGTCCGAGCGGGAGCTCCTACAATGAGCAGTTCTTC,CASSISPSGSSYNEQFF
TRBJ2-7,NA,NA,TRBV27,TGTGCCAGCAGTTTATCGGGAGGCAGTCCCTACGAGCAGTACTTC,CASSLSGGSPYEQYF
TRBJ2-1,NA,NA,TRBV5-1,TGCGCCAGCAGCTTGGCCCCAGGCCCAGCCCGCAATGAGCAGTTCTTC,CASSLAPGPARNEQFF
TRBJ1-5,NA,NA,TRBV6-5,TGTGCCAGCAACCACCGGGGGCGGAATCAGCCCCAGCATTTT,CASNHRGRNQPQHF
TRBJ1-1,NA,NA,TRBV6-6,TGTGCCAGCAGTTTATATCGGTCGCAGGAAGCTTTCTTT,CASSLYRSQEAFF
TRBJ2-2,NA,NA,TRBV7-3,TGTGCCAGCAGCCCTCCACCGGGGGCCGGGGAGCTGTTTTTT,CASSPPPGAGELFF
TRBJ1-1,NA,NA,TRBV7-2,TGTGCCAGCAGCCCAAGACTAGGTACTGAAGCTTTCTTT,CASSPRLGTEAFF
TRBJ2-1,NA,NA,TRBV7-9,TGTGCCAGCAGGGGGGACCCCTACAATGAGCAGTTCTTC,CASRGDPYNEQFF
TRBJ1-1,NA,NA,TRBV2,TGTGCCAGCATCCTGGGGAGGAACACTGAAGCTTTCTTT,CASILGRNTEAFF